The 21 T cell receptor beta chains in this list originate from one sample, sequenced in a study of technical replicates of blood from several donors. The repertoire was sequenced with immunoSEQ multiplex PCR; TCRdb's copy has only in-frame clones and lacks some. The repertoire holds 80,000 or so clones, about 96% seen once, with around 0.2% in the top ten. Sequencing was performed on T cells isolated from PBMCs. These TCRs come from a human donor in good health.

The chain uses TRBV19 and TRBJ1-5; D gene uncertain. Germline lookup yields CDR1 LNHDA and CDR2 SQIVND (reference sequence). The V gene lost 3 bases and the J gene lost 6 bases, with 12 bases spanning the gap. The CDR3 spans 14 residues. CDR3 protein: CASSMGSLSQPQHF. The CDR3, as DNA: TGTGCCAGTAGTATGGGCTCTCTGAGTCAGCCCCAGCATTTT.

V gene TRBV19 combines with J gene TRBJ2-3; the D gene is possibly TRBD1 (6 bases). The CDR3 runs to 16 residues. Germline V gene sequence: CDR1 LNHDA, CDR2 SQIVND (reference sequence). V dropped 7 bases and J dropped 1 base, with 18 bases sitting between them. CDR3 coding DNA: TGTGCCAGTAATAACAGGGTGTTCGAACGCACAGATACGCAGTATTTT. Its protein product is CASNNRVFERTDTQYF.

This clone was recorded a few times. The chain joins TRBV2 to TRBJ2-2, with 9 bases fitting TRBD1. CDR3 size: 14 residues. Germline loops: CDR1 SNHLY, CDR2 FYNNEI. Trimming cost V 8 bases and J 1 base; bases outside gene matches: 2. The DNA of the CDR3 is TGTGCCAGCGGGGGACAGGGGAACACCGGGGAGCTGTTTTTT. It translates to CASGGQGNTGELFF.

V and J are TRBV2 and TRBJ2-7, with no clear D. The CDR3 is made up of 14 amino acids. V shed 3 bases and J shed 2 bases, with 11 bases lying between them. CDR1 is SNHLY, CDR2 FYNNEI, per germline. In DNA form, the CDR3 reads TGTGCCAGCAGTGAGTCGCAGGTAACCTACGAGCAGTACTTC. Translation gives CASSESQVTYEQYF.

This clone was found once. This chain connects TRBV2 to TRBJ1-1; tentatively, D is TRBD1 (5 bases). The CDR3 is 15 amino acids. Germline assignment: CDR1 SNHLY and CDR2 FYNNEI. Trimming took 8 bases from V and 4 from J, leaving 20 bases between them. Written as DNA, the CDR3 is TGTGCCAGCCTCCTATCGGGAGGGGTGGGCACTGAAGCTTTCTTT. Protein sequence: CASLLSGGVGTEAFF.

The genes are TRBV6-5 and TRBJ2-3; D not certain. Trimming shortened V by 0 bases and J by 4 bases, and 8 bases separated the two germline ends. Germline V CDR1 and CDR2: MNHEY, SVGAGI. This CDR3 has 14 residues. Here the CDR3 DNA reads TGTGCCAGCAGTTACTCGACGCAGGCAGATACGCAGTATTTT. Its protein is CASSYSTQADTQYF.

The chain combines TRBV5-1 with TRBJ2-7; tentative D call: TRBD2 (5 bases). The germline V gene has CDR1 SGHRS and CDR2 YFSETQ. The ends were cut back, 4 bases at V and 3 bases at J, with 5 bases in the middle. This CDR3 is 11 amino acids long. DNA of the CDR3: TGCGCCAGCAGCGAGGGCTACGAGCAGTACTTC. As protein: CASSEGYEQYF.

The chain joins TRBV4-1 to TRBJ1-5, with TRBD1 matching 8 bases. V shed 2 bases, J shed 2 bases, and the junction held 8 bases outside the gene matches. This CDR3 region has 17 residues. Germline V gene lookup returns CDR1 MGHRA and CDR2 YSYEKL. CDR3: CASSQTGGGARNQPQHF. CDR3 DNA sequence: TGCGCCAGCAGCCAAACAGGGGGTGGGGCGCGCAATCAGCCCCAGCATTTT.

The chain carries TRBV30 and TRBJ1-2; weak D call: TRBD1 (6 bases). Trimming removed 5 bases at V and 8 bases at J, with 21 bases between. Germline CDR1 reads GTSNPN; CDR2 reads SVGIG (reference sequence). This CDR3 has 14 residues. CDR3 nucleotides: TGTGCCTGGCTCGGGGGGGCAGGGTCGAGGGGCTACACCTTC. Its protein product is CAWLGGAGSRGYTF.

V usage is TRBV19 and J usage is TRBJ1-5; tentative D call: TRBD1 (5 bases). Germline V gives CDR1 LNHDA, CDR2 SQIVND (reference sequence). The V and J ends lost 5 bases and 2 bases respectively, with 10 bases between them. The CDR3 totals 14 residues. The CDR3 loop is CASSWGRGNQPQHF. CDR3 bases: TGTGCCAGTAGTTGGGGCCGGGGCAATCAGCCCCAGCATTTT.

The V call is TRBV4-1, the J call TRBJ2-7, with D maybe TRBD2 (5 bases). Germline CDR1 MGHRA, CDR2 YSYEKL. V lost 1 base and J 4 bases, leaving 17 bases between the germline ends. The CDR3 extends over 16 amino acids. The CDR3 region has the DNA TGCGCCAGCAGCCAAGCACCAAGCGGACGGAGTTACGAGCAGTACTTC. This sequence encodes CASSQAPSGRSYEQYF.

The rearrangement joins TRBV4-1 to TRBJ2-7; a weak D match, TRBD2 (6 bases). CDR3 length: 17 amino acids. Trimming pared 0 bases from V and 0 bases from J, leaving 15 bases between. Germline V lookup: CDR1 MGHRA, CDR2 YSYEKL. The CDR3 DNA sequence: TGCGCCAGCAGCCAAGAATCCACCTGGGGGGACTCCTACGAGCAGTACTTC. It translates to CASSQESTWGDSYEQYF.

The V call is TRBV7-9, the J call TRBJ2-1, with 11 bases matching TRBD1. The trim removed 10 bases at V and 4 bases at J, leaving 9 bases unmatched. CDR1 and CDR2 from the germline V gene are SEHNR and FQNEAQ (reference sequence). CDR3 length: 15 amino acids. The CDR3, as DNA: TGTGCCATTGACCCCGGGACAGGGGGTTACAATGAGCAGTTCTTC. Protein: CAIDPGTGGYNEQFF.

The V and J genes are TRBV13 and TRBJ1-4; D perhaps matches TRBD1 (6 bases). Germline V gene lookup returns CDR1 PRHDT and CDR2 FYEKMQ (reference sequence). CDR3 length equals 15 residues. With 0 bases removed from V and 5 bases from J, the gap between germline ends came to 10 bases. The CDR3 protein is CASSLGPRGNEKLFF. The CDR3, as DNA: TGTGCCAGCAGCTTAGGCCCCAGGGGAAATGAAAAACTGTTTTTT.

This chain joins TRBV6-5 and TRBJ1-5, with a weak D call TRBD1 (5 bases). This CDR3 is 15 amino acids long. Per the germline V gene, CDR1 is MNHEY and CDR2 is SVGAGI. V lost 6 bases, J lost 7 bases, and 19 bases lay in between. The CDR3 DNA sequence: TGTGCCAGCAGCCCACATGGGGGGTTCGGGCAGCCCCAGCATTTT. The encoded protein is CASSPHGGFGQPQHF.

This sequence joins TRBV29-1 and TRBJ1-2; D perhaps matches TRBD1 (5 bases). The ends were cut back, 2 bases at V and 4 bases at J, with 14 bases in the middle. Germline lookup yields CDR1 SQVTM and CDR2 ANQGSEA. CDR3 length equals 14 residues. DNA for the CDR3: TGCAGCGTTGAACAGGGACGGGAGGCCTATGGCTACACCTTC. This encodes CSVEQGREAYGYTF.

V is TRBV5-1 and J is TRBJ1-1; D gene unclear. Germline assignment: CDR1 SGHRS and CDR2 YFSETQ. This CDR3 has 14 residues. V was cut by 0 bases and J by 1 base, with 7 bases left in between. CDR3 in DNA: TGCGCCAGCAGCTTGGCCCGAGCGAACACTGAAGCTTTCTTT. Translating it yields CASSLARANTEAFF.

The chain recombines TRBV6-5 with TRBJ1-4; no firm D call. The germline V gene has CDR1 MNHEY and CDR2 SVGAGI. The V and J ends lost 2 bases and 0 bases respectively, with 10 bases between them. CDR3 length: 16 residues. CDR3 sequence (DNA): TGTGCCAGCAGTTACACTCCGAGTGCAACTAATGAAAAACTGTTTTTT. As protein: CASSYTPSATNEKLFF.

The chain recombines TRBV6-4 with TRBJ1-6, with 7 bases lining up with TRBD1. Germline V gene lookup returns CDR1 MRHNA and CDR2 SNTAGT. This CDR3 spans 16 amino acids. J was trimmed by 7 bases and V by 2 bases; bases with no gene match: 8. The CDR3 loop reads CASSDTSQGQNSPLHF. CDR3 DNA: TGTGCCAGCAGTGACACCTCCCAGGGACAGAATTCACCCCTCCACTTT.

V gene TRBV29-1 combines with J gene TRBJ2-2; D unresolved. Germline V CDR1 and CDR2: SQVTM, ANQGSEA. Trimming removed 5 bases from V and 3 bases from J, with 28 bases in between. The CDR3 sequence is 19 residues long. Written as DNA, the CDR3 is TGCAGCGTTCAAATCAAATCATCAGGCTCCCCCCCCGACACCGGGGAGCTGTTTTTT. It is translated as CSVQIKSSGSPPDTGELFF.

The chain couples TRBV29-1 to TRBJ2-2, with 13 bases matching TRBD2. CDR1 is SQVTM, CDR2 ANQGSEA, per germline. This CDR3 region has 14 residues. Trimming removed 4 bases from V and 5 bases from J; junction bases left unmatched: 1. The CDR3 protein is CSVVLAGGTGELFF. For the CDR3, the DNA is TGCAGCGTTGTACTAGCGGGAGGGACCGGGGAGCTGTTTTTT.